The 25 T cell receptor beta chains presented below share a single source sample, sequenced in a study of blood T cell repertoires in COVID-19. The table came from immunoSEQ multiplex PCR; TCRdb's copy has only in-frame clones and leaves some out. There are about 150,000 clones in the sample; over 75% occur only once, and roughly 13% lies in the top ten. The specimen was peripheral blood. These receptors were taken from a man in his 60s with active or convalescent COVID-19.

The CDR3 spells CSARGLTDTEAFF. The CDR3 DNA reads TGCAGCGCCAGGGGGTTGACCGACACTGAAGCTTTCTTT. The gene calls are TRBV29-1 and TRBJ1-1, with 7 bases matching TRBD1. CDR1 and CDR2 from the germline V gene are SQVTM and ANQGSEA. Trimming cost V 7 bases and J 3 bases; bases outside gene matches: 8. This CDR3 contains 13 residues. The full variable domain, with the rest looked up from reference TRBV29-1 and TRBJ1-1, is SAVISQKPSRDICQRGTSLTIQCQVDSQVTMMFWYRQQPGQSLTLIATANQGSEATYESGFVIDKFPISRPNLTFSTLTVSNMSPEDSSIYLCSARGLTDTEAFFGQGTRLTVV.

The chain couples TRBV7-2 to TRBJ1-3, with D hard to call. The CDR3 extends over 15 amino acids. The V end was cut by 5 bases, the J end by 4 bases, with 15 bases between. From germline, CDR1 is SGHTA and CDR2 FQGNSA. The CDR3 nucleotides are TGTGCCAGCAGCCCAGACTCCTTAACCGGAAACACCATATATTTT. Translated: CASSPDSLTGNTIYF.

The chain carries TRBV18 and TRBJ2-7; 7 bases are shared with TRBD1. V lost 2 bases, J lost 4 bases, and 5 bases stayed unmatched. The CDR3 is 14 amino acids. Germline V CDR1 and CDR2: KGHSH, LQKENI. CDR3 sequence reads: CASSPNEGQYEQYF. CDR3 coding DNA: TGTGCCAGCTCACCAAATGAGGGACAGTACGAGCAGTACTTC. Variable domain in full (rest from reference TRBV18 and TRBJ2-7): NAGVMQNPRHLVRRRGQEARLRCSPMKGHSHVYWYRQLPEEGLKFMVYLQKENIIDESGMPKERFSAEFPKEGPSILRIQQVVRGDSAAYFCASSPNEGQYEQYFGPGTRLTVT.

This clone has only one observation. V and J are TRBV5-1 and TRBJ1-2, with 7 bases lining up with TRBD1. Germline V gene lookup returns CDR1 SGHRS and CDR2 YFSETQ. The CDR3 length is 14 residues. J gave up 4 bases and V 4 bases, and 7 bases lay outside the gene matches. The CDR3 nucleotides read TGCGCCAGCAGCACTGGGACAGAGATCTATGGCTACACCTTC. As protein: CASSTGTEIYGYTF.

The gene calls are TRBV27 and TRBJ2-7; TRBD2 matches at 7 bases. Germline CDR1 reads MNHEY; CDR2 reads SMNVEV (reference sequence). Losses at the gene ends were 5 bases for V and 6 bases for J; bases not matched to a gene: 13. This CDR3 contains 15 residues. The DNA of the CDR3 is TGTGCCAGCAGTGCCGGTTGGGGGAGGGCCTCCGAGCAGTACTTC. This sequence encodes CASSAGWGRASEQYF.

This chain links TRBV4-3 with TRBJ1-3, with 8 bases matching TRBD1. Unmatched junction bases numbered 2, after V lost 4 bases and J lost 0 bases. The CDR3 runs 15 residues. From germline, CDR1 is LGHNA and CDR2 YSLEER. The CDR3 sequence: CASSRTGNSGNTIYF. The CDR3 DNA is TGCGCCAGCAGCCGGACAGGGAACTCTGGAAACACCATATATTTT.

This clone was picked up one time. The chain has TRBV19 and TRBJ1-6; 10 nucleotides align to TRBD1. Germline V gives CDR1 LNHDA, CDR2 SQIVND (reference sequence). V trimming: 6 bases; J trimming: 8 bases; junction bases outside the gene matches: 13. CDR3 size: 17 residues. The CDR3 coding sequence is TGTGCCAGTAGACGTGGACAGGGGGTCCTTATCTATTCACCCCTCCACTTT. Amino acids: CASRRGQGVLIYSPLHF.

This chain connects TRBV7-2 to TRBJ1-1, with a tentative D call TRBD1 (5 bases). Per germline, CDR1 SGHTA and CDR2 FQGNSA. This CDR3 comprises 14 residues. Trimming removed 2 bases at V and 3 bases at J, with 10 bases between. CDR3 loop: CASSLSGGDTEAFF. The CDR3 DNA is TGTGCCAGCAGCTTATCTGGGGGGGACACTGAAGCTTTCTTT.

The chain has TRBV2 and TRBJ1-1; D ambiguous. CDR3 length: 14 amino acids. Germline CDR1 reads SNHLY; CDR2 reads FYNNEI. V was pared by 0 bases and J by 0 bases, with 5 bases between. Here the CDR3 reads CASSEAGVNTEAFF. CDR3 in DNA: TGTGCCAGCAGTGAAGCAGGAGTGAACACTGAAGCTTTCTTT.

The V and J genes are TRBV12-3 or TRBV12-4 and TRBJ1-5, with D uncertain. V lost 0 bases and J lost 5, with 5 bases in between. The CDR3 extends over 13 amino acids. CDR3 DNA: TGTGCCAGCAGTTTAGCGCAGGATCAGCCCCAGCATTTT. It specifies CASSLAQDQPQHF.

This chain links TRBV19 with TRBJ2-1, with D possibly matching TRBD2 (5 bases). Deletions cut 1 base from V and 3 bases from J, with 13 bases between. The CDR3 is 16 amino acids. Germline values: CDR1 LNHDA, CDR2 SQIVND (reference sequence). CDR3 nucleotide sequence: TGTGCCAGTAGTATAGGGTCGTACGGGGTCTACAATGAGCAGTTCTTC. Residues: CASSIGSYGVYNEQFF.

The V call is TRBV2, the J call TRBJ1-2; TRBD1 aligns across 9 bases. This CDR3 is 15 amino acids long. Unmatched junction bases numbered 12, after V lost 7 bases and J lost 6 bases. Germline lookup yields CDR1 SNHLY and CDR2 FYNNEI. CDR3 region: CASTTEQGAWDGYTF. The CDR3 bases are TGTGCCAGCACCACAGAACAGGGGGCGTGGGATGGCTACACCTTC.

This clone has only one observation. CDR3 residues: CATSEPFGGRQFF. In DNA form, the CDR3 reads TGTGCCACCAGTGAGCCCTTCGGGGGTAGGCAGTTCTTC. The rearrangement links TRBV24-1 to TRBJ2-1; possible D gene TRBD2, 6 bases. V dropped 4 bases and J dropped 12 bases, with 15 bases sitting between them. In germline, CDR1 is KGHDR, CDR2 SFDVKD. CDR3 length: 13 amino acids.

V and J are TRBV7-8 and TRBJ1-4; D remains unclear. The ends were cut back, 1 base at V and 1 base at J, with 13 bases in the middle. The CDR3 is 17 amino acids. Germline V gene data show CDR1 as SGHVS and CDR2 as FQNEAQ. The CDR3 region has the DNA TGTGCCAGCAGCTTAGTCCCCCGGCGGGAAACTAATGAAAAACTGTTTTTT. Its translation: CASSLVPRRETNEKLFF.

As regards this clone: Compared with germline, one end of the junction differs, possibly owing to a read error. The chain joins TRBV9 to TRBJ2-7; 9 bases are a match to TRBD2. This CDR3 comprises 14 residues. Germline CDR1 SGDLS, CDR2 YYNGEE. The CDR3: CASSVSGSSSEQYF. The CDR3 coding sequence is TGTGCCAGCAGCGTTAGCGGGAGCTCCTCCGAGCAGTACTTC.

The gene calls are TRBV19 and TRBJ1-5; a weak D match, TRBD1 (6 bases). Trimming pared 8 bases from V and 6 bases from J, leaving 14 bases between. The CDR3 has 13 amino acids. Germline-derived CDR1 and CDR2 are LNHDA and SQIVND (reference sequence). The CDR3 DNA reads TGTGCCAGTCAGGGCACAGGGAGTCAGCCCCAGCATTTT. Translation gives CASQGTGSQPQHF.

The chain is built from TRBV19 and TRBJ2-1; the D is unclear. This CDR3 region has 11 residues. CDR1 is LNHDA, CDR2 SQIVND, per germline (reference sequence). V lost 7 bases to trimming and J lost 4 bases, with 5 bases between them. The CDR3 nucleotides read TGTGCCAGTACCCAATACAATGAGCAGTTCTTC. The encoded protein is CASTQYNEQFF.

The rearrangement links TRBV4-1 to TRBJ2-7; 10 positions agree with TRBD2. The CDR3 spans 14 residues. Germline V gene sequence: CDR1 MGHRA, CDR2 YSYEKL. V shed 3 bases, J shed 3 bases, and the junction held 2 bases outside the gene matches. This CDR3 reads CASSHSSGGYEQYF. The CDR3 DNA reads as TGCGCCAGCAGCCATTCTAGCGGGGGCTACGAGCAGTACTTC.

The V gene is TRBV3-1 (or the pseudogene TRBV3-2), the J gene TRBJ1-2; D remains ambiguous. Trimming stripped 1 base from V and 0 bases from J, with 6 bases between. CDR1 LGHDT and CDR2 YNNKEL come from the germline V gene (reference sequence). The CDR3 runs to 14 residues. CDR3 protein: CASSQAYANYGYTF. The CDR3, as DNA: TGTGCCAGCAGCCAAGCCTATGCTAACTATGGCTACACCTTC.

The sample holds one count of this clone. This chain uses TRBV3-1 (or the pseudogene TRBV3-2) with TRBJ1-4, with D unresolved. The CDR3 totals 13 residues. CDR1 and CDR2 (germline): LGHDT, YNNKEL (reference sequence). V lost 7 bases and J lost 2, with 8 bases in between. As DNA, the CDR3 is TGTGCCAGCACCTCCGGGACTAATGAAAAACTGTTTTTT. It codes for CASTSGTNEKLFF.

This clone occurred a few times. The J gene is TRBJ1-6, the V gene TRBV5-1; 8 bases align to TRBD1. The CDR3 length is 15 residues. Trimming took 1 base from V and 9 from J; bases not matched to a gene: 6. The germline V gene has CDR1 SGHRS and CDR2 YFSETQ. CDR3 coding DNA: TGCGCCAGCAGCTTGTCGTCACAGGGGGTTTCACCCCTCCACTTT. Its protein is CASSLSSQGVSPLHF.

CDR3 sequence reads: CASSIRGKNQPQHF. CDR3 bases: TGTGCCAGCAGCATCAGGGGGAAGAATCAGCCCCAGCATTTT. The chain has TRBV5-4 and TRBJ1-5; 7 positions agree with TRBD1. After removal of 4 bases from V and 4 bases from J, the junction contained 5 bases not matched to a gene. This CDR3 is built from 14 residues. The germline CDR1 and CDR2 sequences are SGHNT and YYREEE (reference sequence).

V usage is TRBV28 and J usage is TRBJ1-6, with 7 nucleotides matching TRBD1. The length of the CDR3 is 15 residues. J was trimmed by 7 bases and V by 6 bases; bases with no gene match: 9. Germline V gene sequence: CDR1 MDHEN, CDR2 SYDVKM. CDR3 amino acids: CASSPRTGENSPLHF. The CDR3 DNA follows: TGTGCCAGCAGCCCACGAACAGGGGAGAATTCACCCCTCCACTTT. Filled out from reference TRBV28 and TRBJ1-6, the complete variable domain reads DVKVTQSSRYLVKRTGEKVFLECVQDMDHENMFWYRQDPGLGLRLIYFSYDVKMKEKGDIPEGYSVSREKKERFSLILESASTNQTSMYLCASSPRTGENSPLHFGNGTRLTVT.

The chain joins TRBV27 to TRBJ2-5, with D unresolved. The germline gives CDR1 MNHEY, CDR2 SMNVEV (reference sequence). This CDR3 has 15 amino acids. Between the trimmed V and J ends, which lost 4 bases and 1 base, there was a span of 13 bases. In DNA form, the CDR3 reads TGTGCCAGCAGTTCGCTACTTCGGGTCCAAGAGACCCAGTACTTC. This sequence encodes CASSSLLRVQETQYF.

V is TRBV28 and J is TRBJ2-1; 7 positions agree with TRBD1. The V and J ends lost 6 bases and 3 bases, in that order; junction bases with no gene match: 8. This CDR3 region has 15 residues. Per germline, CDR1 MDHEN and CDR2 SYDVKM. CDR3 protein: CASSSSRDSYNEQFF. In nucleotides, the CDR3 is TGTGCCAGCAGCTCCAGCCGGGACAGCTACAATGAGCAGTTCTTC. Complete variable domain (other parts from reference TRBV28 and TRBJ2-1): DVKVTQSSRYLVKRTGEKVFLECVQDMDHENMFWYRQDPGLGLRLIYFSYDVKMKEKGDIPEGYSVSREKKERFSLILESASTNQTSMYLCASSSSRDSYNEQFFGPGTRLTVL.